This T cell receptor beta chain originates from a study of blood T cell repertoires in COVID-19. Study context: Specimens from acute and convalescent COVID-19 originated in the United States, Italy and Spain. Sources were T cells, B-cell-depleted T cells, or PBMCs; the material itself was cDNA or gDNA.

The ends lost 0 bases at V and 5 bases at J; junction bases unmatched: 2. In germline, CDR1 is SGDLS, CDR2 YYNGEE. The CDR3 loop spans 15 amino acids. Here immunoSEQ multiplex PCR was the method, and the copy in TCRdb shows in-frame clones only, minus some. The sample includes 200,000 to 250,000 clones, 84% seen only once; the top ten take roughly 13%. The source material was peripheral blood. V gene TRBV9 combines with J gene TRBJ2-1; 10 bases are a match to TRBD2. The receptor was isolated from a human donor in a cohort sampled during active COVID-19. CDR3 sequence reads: CASSVGTSGNNEQFF. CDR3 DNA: TGTGCCAGCAGCGTAGGGACTAGCGGCAACAATGAGCAGTTCTTC.